This paragraph covers one T cell receptor (beta chain) sequence. The germline V gene encodes CDR1 SNHLY and CDR2 FYNNEI. V gave up 6 bases and J gave up 5 bases; unmatched junction bases: 9. The CDR3 sequence is 14 residues long. The data derive from a study of technical replicates of blood from several donors. Some clones are missing from TCRdb's copy, which holds only in-frame ones; the method was immunoSEQ multiplex PCR. The sample carries 65,000 to 95,000 clones, 80% to 90% recorded once. The sequencing input was PBMCs. This TCR was sampled from a human donor in good health. Some clones in this sample may be carry-over from other donors' samples. The genes are TRBV2 and TRBJ2-7; 8 nucleotides align to TRBD1. CDR3 bases: TGTGCCAGCAGCGAGACAGGGGACCGGAACGAGCAGTACTTC. As protein: CASSETGDRNEQYF.